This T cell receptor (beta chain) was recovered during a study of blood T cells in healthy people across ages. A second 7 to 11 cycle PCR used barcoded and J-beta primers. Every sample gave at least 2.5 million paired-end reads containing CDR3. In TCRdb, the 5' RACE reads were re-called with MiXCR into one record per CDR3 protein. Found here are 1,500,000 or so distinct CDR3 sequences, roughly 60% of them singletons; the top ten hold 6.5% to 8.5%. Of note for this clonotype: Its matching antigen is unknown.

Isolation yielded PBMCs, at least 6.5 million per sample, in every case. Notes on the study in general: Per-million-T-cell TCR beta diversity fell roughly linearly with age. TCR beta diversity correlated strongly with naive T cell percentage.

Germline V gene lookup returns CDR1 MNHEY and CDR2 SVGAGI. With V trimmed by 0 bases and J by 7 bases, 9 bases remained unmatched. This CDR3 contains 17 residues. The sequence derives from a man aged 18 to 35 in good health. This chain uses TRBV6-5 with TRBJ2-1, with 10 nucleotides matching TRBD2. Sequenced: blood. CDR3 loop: CASSYSIAGGALNEQFF. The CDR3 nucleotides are TGTGCCAGCAGTTACTCGATAGCGGGGGGTGCCCTAAATGAGCAGTTCTTC.